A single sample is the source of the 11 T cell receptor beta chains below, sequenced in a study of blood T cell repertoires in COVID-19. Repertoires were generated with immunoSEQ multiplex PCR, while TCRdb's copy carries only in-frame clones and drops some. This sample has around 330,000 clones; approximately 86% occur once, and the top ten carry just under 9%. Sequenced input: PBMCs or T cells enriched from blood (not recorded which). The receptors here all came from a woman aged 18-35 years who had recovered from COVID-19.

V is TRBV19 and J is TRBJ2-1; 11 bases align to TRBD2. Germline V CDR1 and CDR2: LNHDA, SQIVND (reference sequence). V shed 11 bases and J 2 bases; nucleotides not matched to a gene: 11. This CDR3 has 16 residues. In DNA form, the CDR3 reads TGTGCCTCCGCTCCGACTAGCGGGAAGGCCTACAATGAGCAGTTCTTC. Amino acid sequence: CASAPTSGKAYNEQFF. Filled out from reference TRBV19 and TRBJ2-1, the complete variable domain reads DGGITQSPKYLFRKEGQNVTLSCEQNLNHDAMYWYRQDPGQGLRLIYYSQIVNDFQKGDIAEGYSVSREKKESFPLTVTSAQKNPTAFYLCASAPTSGKAYNEQFFGPGTRLTVL.

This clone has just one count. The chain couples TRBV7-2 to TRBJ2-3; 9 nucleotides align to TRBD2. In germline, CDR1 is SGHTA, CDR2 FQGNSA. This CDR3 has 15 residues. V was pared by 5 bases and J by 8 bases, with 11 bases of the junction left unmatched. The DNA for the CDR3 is TGTGCCAGCAGCCCACACGGCGGGGGGGGACGTACGCAGTATTTT. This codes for CASSPHGGGGRTQYF.

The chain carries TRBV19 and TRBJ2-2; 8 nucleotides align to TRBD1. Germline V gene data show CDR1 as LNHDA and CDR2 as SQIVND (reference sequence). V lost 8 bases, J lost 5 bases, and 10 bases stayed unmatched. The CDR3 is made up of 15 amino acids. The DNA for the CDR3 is TGTGCCAGTCTCGCTCGGACAGGGTGGACCGGGGAGCTGTTTTTT. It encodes CASLARTGWTGELFF.

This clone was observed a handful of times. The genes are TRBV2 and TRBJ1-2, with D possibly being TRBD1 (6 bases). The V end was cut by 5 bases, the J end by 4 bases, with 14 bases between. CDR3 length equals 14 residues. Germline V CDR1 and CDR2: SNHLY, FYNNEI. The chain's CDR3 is CASSLRQAGYGYTF. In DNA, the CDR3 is TGTGCCAGCAGTTTAAGACAGGCGGGCTATGGCTACACCTTC.

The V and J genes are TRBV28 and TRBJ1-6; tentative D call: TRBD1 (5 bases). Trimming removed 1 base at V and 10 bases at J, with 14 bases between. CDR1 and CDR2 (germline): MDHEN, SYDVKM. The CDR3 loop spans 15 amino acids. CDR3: CASSLSVGGQSPLHF. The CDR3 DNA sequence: TGTGCCAGCAGTTTATCTGTCGGGGGTCAGTCACCCCTCCACTTT.

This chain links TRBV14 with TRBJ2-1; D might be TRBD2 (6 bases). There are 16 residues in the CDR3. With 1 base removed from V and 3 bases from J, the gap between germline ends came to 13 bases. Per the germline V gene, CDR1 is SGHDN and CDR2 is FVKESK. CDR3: CASSQVLGTHYNEQFF. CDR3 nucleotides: TGTGCCAGCAGCCAAGTACTAGGGACTCACTACAATGAGCAGTTCTTC.

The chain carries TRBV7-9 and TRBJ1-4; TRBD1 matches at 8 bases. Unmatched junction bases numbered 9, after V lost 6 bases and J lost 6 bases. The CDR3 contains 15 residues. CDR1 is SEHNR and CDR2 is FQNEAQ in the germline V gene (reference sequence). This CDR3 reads CASSLTTGGDEKLFF. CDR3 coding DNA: TGTGCCAGCAGTTTAACAACAGGGGGGGATGAAAAACTGTTTTTT.

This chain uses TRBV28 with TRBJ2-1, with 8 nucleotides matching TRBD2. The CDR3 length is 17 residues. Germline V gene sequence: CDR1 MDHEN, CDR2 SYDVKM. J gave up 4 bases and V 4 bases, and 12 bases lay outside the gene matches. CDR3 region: CASSSLGGLAPYNEQFF. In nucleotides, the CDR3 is TGTGCCAGCAGTTCCCTGGGAGGACTAGCCCCTTACAATGAGCAGTTCTTC.

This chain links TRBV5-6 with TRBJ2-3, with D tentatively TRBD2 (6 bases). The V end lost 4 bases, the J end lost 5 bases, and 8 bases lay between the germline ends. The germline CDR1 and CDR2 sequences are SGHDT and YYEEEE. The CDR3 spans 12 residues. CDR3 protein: CASSLGGDTQYF. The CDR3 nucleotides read TGTGCCAGCAGCCTCGGGGGAGATACGCAGTATTTT.

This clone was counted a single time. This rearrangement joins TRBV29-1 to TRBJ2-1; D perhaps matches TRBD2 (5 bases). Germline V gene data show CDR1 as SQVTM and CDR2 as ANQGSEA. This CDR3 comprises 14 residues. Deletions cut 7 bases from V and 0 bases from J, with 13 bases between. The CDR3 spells CSGAEPGSYNEQFF. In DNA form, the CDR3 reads TGCAGCGGAGCGGAGCCGGGCTCCTACAATGAGCAGTTCTTC.

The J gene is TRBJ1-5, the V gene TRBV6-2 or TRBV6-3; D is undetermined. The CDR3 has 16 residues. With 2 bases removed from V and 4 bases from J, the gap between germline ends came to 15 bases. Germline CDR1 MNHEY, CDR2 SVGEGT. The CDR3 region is CASSYPPQVGNQPQHF. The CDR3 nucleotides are TGTGCCAGCAGTTACCCCCCGCAGGTTGGGAATCAGCCCCAGCATTTT.